One sample yielded the 4 T cell receptor beta chains listed below, sequenced in a study of T cell changes during pregnancy in multiple sclerosis. The assay was immunoSEQ multiplex PCR, and TCRdb's table has in-frame clones only and misses some. The table shows tens of thousands of clones, with about 89% occurring only once. Sequenced material: CD4+ T cells from peripheral blood mononuclear cells, taken in the first trimester of pregnancy. These receptors came from a female donor in good health, enrolled as a control in a pregnancy study.

The chain links TRBV7-6 to TRBJ1-4, with a tentative D call TRBD1 (6 bases). V dropped 5 bases and J dropped 8 bases, with 15 bases sitting between them. The CDR3 spans 14 residues. CDR1 SGHVS and CDR2 FNYEAQ come from the germline V gene. CDR3 in DNA: TGTGCCAGCAGCCGTCGGGACACAACCGAAAAACTGTTTTTT. This gives the protein CASSRRDTTEKLFF.

V usage is TRBV4-2 and J usage is TRBJ1-3; D unresolved. The V end was cut by 0 bases, the J end by 0 bases, with 6 bases between. Germline V lookup: CDR1 LGHNA, CDR2 YNFKEQ. The CDR3 extends over 15 amino acids. As DNA, the CDR3 is TGTGCCAGCAGCCAAGATCGGTTCTCTGGAAACACCATATATTTT. Protein sequence: CASSQDRFSGNTIYF.

J is TRBJ2-2 and V is TRBV11-2; tentatively, D is TRBD1 (5 bases). Germline lookup yields CDR1 SGHAT and CDR2 FQNNGV. Trimming removed 6 bases at V and 0 bases at J, with 14 bases between. The CDR3 has 16 amino acids. CDR3 amino acids: CASRHPGISNTGELFF. The CDR3 DNA sequence: TGTGCCAGCAGACACCCAGGGATCTCGAACACCGGGGAGCTGTTTTTT. Filled out from reference TRBV11-2 and TRBJ2-2, the complete variable domain reads EAGVAQSPRYKIIEKRQSVAFWCNPISGHATLYWYQQILGQGPKLLIQFQNNGVVDDSQLPKDRFSAERLKGVDSTLKIQPAKLEDSAVYLCASRHPGISNTGELFFGEGSRLTVL.

V gene TRBV28 combines with J gene TRBJ2-3; TRBD1 aligns across 8 bases. The CDR3 spans 14 residues. Losses at the gene ends were 9 bases for V and 1 base for J; bases not matched to a gene: 6. Germline V lookup: CDR1 MDHEN, CDR2 SYDVKM. Written as DNA, the CDR3 is TGTGCCAGTGAACCGGGACAGGGCACAGATACGCAGTATTTT. It translates to CASEPGQGTDTQYF.